This TCR beta chain came from a study of human thymus T cells. Resections were taken during corrective heart surgery, and the thymus tissue came from these. Generated by immunoSEQ multiplex PCR, the TCRdb table keeps only in-frame clones and is missing some. The top ten clones hold 0.031% of a sample with about 78,000 clones, approximately 96% of them seen once. Trimming cost V 6 bases and J 0 bases; bases outside gene matches: 17. Germline lookup yields CDR1 SGHAT and CDR2 FQNNGV. The CDR3 runs to 19 residues. The V gene is TRBV11-2, the J gene TRBJ1-1; TRBD1 agrees at 9 bases. The sequenced sample consisted of thymus tissue. The source of this sequence is a boy younger than two with a congenital heart defect but otherwise immunologically healthy. The CDR3 loop is CASSPRGQGSHSMNTEAFF. CDR3 nucleotides: TGTGCCAGCAGTCCCCGGGGACAGGGATCCCATTCTATGAACACTGAAGCTTTCTTT.